This T cell receptor (beta chain) was identified during a study of T cells in Graves' hyperthyroidism and ophthalmopathy. Only a few counts were recorded for this clonotype. Germline V gives CDR1 ENHRY, CDR2 SYGVKD. V dropped 10 bases and J dropped 6 bases, with 25 bases sitting between them. This CDR3 has 16 residues. Researchers took RNA transcripts and amplified the TCR beta CDR3 regions from them. First-round RT-PCR with HTBI primers amplified the TCR CDR3 region. TCRdb redid the calling of the multiplex PCR reads with MiXCR, one entry per CDR3 protein. The repertoire has roughly 700,000 distinct CDR3 sequences, 30% to 40% of them found once; the top ten carry around 30%.

This receptor was obtained from a woman aged 40 to 50 with Graves' hyperthyroidism. This chain connects TRBV10-3 to TRBJ1-5; unclear D gene. Sequenced input: blood. CDR3 protein: CASSPTQTPAFQPQHF. The DNA for the CDR3 is TGTGCCAGCAGCCCCACCCAGACCCCTGCCTTTCAGCCCCAGCATTTT.